This passage covers 23 T cell receptor beta chains from one sample sequenced in a study of T-cell memory formation after mild COVID-19. TCRdb ran MiXCR on the 5' RACE reads and lists one entry per CDR3 protein. The table records about 290,000 distinct CDR3 sequences, approximately 15% of them present only once. The material sequenced was PBMCs or a T cell subset sorted from them (not recorded which). All receptors derive from a man between 18 and 29 years old who had mild COVID-19 (a few samples of this study predate the infection). Cell type and time point are not known.

This rearrangement joins TRBV2 to TRBJ1-1; D gene ambiguous. This CDR3 is 13 amino acids long. The V and J ends lost 4 bases and 8 bases respectively, with 14 bases between them. Germline CDR1 and CDR2: SNHLY and FYNNEI. The CDR3 bases are TGTGCCAGCAGTGTTGACCCCCCGGGGGAAGCTTTCTTT. This encodes CASSVDPPGEAFF.

This sequence joins TRBV6-4 and TRBJ1-6; perhaps TRBD1 as D (5 bases). CDR1 and CDR2 from the germline V gene are MRHNA and SNTAGT. This CDR3 is 14 amino acids long. The V gene lost 6 bases and the J gene lost 2 bases, with 8 bases spanning the gap. This CDR3 reads CASSRDPYNSPLHF. The CDR3 DNA sequence: TGTGCCAGCAGCAGGGATCCCTATAATTCACCCCTCCACTTT.

This clonotype was picked up a small number of times. CDR3 amino acids: CSATTSGDYNEQFF. CDR3 sequence (DNA): TGCAGTGCTACGACTAGCGGGGACTACAATGAGCAGTTCTTC. The V call is TRBV20-1, the J call TRBJ2-1; 11 bases line up with TRBD2. This CDR3 has 14 amino acids. Trimming took 4 bases from V and 3 from J; bases not matched to a gene: 2. Germline V gives CDR1 DFQATT, CDR2 SNEGSKA (reference sequence).

This clonotype was recorded a few times. The chain employs TRBV5-1 and TRBJ1-1; D not resolved. V dropped 0 bases and J dropped 4 bases, with 10 bases sitting between them. The CDR3 totals 14 residues. CDR1 and CDR2 (germline): SGHRS, YFSETQ. CDR3 in amino acids: CASSLGSTTTEAFF. The CDR3 nucleotides are TGCGCCAGCAGCTTGGGTAGTACAACCACTGAAGCTTTCTTT.

CDR3: CASRAGNSYNEQFF. The CDR3 DNA follows: TGTGCCAGCAGAGCAGGGAACTCCTACAATGAGCAGTTCTTC. This chain uses TRBV6-2 or TRBV6-3 with TRBJ2-1; tentatively, D is TRBD1 (5 bases). V was shortened by 6 bases and J by 0 bases, with 9 bases between the two germline ends. The germline gives CDR1 MNHEY, CDR2 SVGEGT. The CDR3 spans 14 residues.

The rearrangement links TRBV12-3 or TRBV12-4 to TRBJ1-2, with D possibly matching TRBD1 (5 bases). Trimming removed 2 bases from V and 3 bases from J, with 16 bases in between. The CDR3 has 16 residues. The DNA for the CDR3 is TGTGCCAGCAGTTTAACTGGGGCGGCAACGTACTATGGCTACACCTTC. Translated, it gives CASSLTGAATYYGYTF.

The chain is built from TRBV29-1 and TRBJ2-7; 8 bases map to TRBD2. The germline V gene has CDR1 SQVTM and CDR2 ANQGSEA. The trim removed 5 bases at V and 5 bases at J, leaving 5 bases unmatched. The CDR3 has 12 amino acids. As DNA, the CDR3 is TGCAGCGTTCAAGCGGGGGCGGACGAGCAGTACTTC. It translates to CSVQAGADEQYF.

This clonotype was observed a handful of times. V and J are TRBV24-1 and TRBJ1-1, with a weak D call TRBD1 (6 bases). This CDR3 is built from 11 residues. The ends were cut back, 12 bases at V and 3 bases at J, with 10 bases in the middle. Germline V gene sequence: CDR1 KGHDR, CDR2 SFDVKD. The CDR3 protein is CAPAGDTEAFF. The CDR3 nucleotides are TGTGCCCCTGCAGGGGACACTGAAGCTTTCTTT.

V is TRBV21-1 and J is TRBJ1-3; the table's TRBD1 call for D was not verified on the DNA. TRBV21-1 is deemed a pseudogene. This CDR3 region has 13 residues. This CDR3 is CAQQGGTGNTIYF. CDR3 DNA: TGTGCCCAGCAAGGGGGCACTGGAAACACCATATATTTT.

This clonotype has a handful of counts. V is TRBV4-3 and J is TRBJ1-1; D gene unclear. This CDR3 comprises 15 residues. Germline V gene sequence: CDR1 LGHNA, CDR2 YSLEER. Trimming took off 1 base at V and 7 bases at J, with 16 bases between the two ends. In DNA, the CDR3 is TGCGCCAGCAGCCAAGCAAGCGGGATTTGGGGTGAAGCTTTCTTT. Amino acids: CASSQASGIWGEAFF.

V usage is TRBV29-1 and J usage is TRBJ2-7; D might be TRBD1 (5 bases). Germline CDR1 is SQVTM and CDR2 is ANQGSEA. The CDR3 consists of 12 residues. Trimming pared 6 bases from V and 6 bases from J, leaving 15 bases between. CDR3 region: CSVADRASEQYV. The CDR3 nucleotides read TGCAGCGTCGCCGACAGAGCCTCCGAGCAGTACGTC.

The chain joins TRBV5-1 to TRBJ2-2; D is unclear. The germline V and J ends were trimmed by 2 bases and 0 bases, with 8 bases remaining between them. CDR3 length: 15 amino acids. Per germline, CDR1 SGHRS and CDR2 YFSETQ. The chain's CDR3 is CASSFVSSNTGELFF. CDR3 in DNA: TGCGCCAGCAGCTTTGTCAGCTCGAACACCGGGGAGCTGTTTTTT.

This clonotype was detected a few times. V usage is TRBV9 and J usage is TRBJ2-1; TRBD2 agrees at 11 bases. Looked up from germline, CDR1 is SGDLS and CDR2 is YYNGEE. There are 15 residues in the CDR3. J lost 9 bases, V lost 0 bases, and 5 bases had no gene match. In nucleotides, the CDR3 is TGTGCCAGCAGCGTAGATAGCGGGGGGGCCTCTGAGCAGTTCTTC. Translation: CASSVDSGGASEQFF.

This chain connects TRBV12-3 or TRBV12-4 to TRBJ2-3; D unresolved. The ends were cut back, 6 bases at V and 2 bases at J, with 15 bases in the middle. This CDR3 contains 15 residues. CDR3 region: CASSPDLIPTDTQYF. The CDR3 DNA reads as TGTGCCAGCAGCCCAGACTTAATCCCCACAGATACGCAGTATTTT.

The chain recombines TRBV19 with TRBJ1-2; D not certain. This CDR3 comprises 14 residues. Per the germline V gene, CDR1 is LNHDA and CDR2 is SQIVND (reference sequence). V gave up 5 bases and J gave up 3 bases, with 13 bases separating them. The DNA for the CDR3 is TGTGCCAGTAGTTTCACCGATCGGTACTATGGCTACACCTTC. Its protein product is CASSFTDRYYGYTF.

The chain carries TRBV7-2 and TRBJ1-2; D might be TRBD1 (6 bases). V lost 3 bases and J 6 bases, leaving 11 bases between the germline ends. The CDR3 totals 13 residues. The V gene's germline CDR1 is SGHTA and CDR2 FQGNSA. In nucleotides, the CDR3 is TGTGCCAGCAGCTTTCAGGGGTCCCATGGCTACACCTTC. This gives the protein CASSFQGSHGYTF.

This clonotype was detected only a few times. The CDR3 spells CASIIYQGYSPLHF. CDR3 nucleotide sequence: TGTGCCAGCATTATCTACCAGGGCTATTCACCCCTCCACTTT. The chain is built from TRBV7-2 and TRBJ1-6; a possible D gene is TRBD1 (5 bases). CDR3 length equals 14 residues. CDR1 and CDR2 from the germline V gene are SGHTA and FQGNSA. V was shortened by 7 bases and J by 8 bases, with 15 bases between the two germline ends.

This chain joins TRBV29-1 and TRBJ1-2; D uncertain. This CDR3 spans 13 amino acids. CDR1 and CDR2 from the germline V gene are SQVTM and ANQGSEA. V lost 3 bases, J lost 0 bases, and 8 bases lay in between. Here the CDR3 reads CSVEARANYGYTF. The DNA of the CDR3 is TGCAGCGTTGAGGCCAGAGCTAACTATGGCTACACCTTC.

The V and J genes are TRBV10-3 and TRBJ1-1; 8 bases map to TRBD1. This CDR3 is built from 14 residues. Germline V gene data show CDR1 as ENHRY and CDR2 as SYGVKD. Unmatched junction bases numbered 8, after V lost 6 bases and J lost 5 bases. The CDR3, as DNA: TGTGCCATCAGGGAAGACAGGGGATGGACTGAAGCTTTCTTT. It specifies CAIREDRGWTEAFF.

This clonotype turned up a few times. The chain couples TRBV24-1 to TRBJ2-3; the D call may be TRBD1 or TRBD2 (5 bases each). V was trimmed by 10 bases and J by 4 bases, leaving 17 bases between them. The germline gives CDR1 KGHDR, CDR2 SFDVKD. This CDR3 is built from 14 residues. CDR3 bases: TGTGCCACAAGATCAGGGCAGGGAGCAGATACGCAGTATTTT. Translated: CATRSGQGADTQYF.

The chain employs TRBV2 and TRBJ2-1, with TRBD2 matching 11 bases. There are 13 residues in the CDR3. J gave up 4 bases and V 8 bases, and 1 base lay outside the gene matches. CDR1 and CDR2 (germline): SNHLY, FYNNEI. The CDR3 DNA reads as TGTGCCAGCCGACTAGCGGGGTACAATGAGCAGTTCTTC. It codes for CASRLAGYNEQFF.

The chain is built from TRBV6-1 and TRBJ1-2; 10 bases align to TRBD1. V lost 8 bases and J lost 4; bases outside the gene matches: 1. CDR3 length: 12 amino acids. The germline gives CDR1 MNHNS, CDR2 SASEGT. CDR3 in amino acids: CASWTGGYGYTF. The CDR3 bases are TGTGCCAGCTGGACAGGGGGCTATGGCTACACCTTC.

This clonotype was counted only a few times. The genes are TRBV7-9 and TRBJ2-2; a weak D match, TRBD2 (5 bases). The CDR3 has 15 residues. CDR1 SEHNR and CDR2 FQNEAQ come from the germline V gene (reference sequence). Trimming took off 4 bases at V and 0 bases at J, with 9 bases between the two ends. The DNA of the CDR3 is TGTGCCAGCAGCTCCTGGACTGCGAACACCGGGGAGCTGTTTTTT. It yields the protein CASSSWTANTGELFF.